These 28 T cell receptor beta chains originate from one sample sequenced in a study of cytomegalovirus exposure and HLA in healthy donors. PCR primers comprised 60 Vbeta and 13 Jbeta primers. Sequenced by immunoSEQ multiplex PCR; TCRdb stores in-frame clones only, minus some. The table lists some 140,000 clones, approximately 74% of them singletons. Input material: PBMCs. These receptors came from a man aged 30 to 45 in good health and CMV-seronegative.

The chain couples TRBV5-4 to TRBJ2-1, with D perhaps matching TRBD1 (6 bases). The germline V gene encodes CDR1 SGHNT and CDR2 YYREEE (reference sequence). V dropped 5 bases and J dropped 10 bases, with 13 bases sitting between them. The CDR3 is 12 residues long. The DNA of the CDR3 is TGTGCCAGCAGAGGTCTAGGGACAGAGCAGTTCTTC. Translation gives CASRGLGTEQFF.

The CDR3 sequence: CASSLVGSAPREQYF. CDR3 coding DNA: TGTGCCAGCAGCTTGGTCGGGTCGGCCCCCCGGGAGCAGTACTTC. This chain joins TRBV5-8 and TRBJ2-7; D gene unclear. The CDR3 has 15 amino acids. The germline V gene encodes CDR1 SGHTS and CDR2 YDEGEE. V was shortened by 0 bases and J by 7 bases, with 17 bases between the two germline ends.

V gene TRBV6-4 combines with J gene TRBJ1-2; D is uncertain. The CDR3 is 13 amino acids. The V end lost 8 bases, the J end lost 3 bases, and 13 bases lay between the germline ends. Germline V gene data show CDR1 as MRHNA and CDR2 as SNTAGT. CDR3 DNA: TGTGCCAGCCGGTCGGGTCTGGACTATGGCTACACCTTC. It translates to CASRSGLDYGYTF.

The genes are TRBV5-4 and TRBJ2-1, with 9 bases aligning to TRBD2. There are 15 residues in the CDR3. With V trimmed by 4 bases and J by 10 bases, 12 bases remained unmatched. Germline V gives CDR1 SGHNT, CDR2 YYREEE (reference sequence). The CDR3 sequence is CASSTPSGGLREQFF. CDR3 DNA sequence: TGTGCCAGCAGCACTCCAAGCGGGGGGCTTCGGGAGCAGTTCTTC.

V is TRBV14 and J is TRBJ1-1; no clear D. Looked up from germline, CDR1 is SGHDN and CDR2 is FVKESK. Trimming cost V 4 bases and J 4 bases, with 13 bases left between them. The CDR3 has 14 amino acids. The CDR3 sequence is CASSLFPRRTEAFF. In DNA, the CDR3 is TGTGCCAGCAGCCTGTTCCCCAGGCGCACTGAAGCTTTCTTT.

This chain joins TRBV6-1 and TRBJ1-1; TRBD1 might be the D (6 bases). V was shortened by 4 bases and J by 6 bases, with 15 bases between the two germline ends. The CDR3 is made up of 14 amino acids. In germline, CDR1 is MNHNS, CDR2 SASEGT. The CDR3 DNA sequence: TGTGCCAGCAGTGTTCAACAGGGTCCGGCTGAAGCTTTCTTT. Translation: CASSVQQGPAEAFF.

The V call is TRBV18, the J call TRBJ2-7, with 9 bases that match TRBD1. CDR3 length: 15 amino acids. Trimming took 6 bases from V and 5 from J; bases not matched to a gene: 11. Germline CDR1 reads KGHSH; CDR2 reads LQKENI. In DNA, the CDR3 is TGTGCCAGCTCCCTAGGGACAGGGCAAGGGAACGAGCAGTACTTC. This gives the protein CASSLGTGQGNEQYF.

V gene TRBV7-9 combines with J gene TRBJ2-3; 7 bases line up with TRBD2. V lost 5 bases, J lost 2 bases, and 10 bases stayed unmatched. From germline, CDR1 is SEHNR and CDR2 FQNEAQ (reference sequence). The CDR3 is 16 amino acids. The CDR3 region is CASSAAGGGPTDTQYF. For the CDR3, the DNA is TGTGCCAGCAGCGCAGCGGGCGGGGGTCCCACAGATACGCAGTATTTT.

V gene TRBV27 combines with J gene TRBJ2-7; D may be TRBD2 (6 bases). The CDR3 loop spans 11 amino acids. V lost 6 bases, J lost 7 bases, and 10 bases lay in between. In germline, CDR1 is MNHEY, CDR2 SMNVEV (reference sequence). This chain's CDR3 is CASRLGGEQYF. CDR3 DNA sequence: TGTGCCAGCAGGTTGGGAGGTGAGCAGTACTTC.

The chain is built from TRBV5-8 and TRBJ1-1, with 7 bases identical to TRBD1. The V gene end was trimmed by 4 bases and the J gene end by 4 bases; junction bases not matched to a gene: 7. The CDR3 is 14 residues long. Germline V gene data show CDR1 as SGHTS and CDR2 as YDEGEE. The CDR3 nucleotides are TGTGCCAGCAGCAATCCAGGGGGAGGCACTGAAGCTTTCTTT. Protein product: CASSNPGGGTEAFF.

The chain carries TRBV2 and TRBJ2-7, with 8 positions matching TRBD1. V was pared by 10 bases and J by 6 bases, with 8 bases of the junction left unmatched. Germline values: CDR1 SNHLY, CDR2 FYNNEI. This CDR3 contains 12 residues. CDR3: CATGQGKSEQYF. The CDR3 coding sequence is TGTGCCACCGGACAGGGAAAGAGCGAGCAGTACTTC. The complete variable domain, with remaining parts taken from reference TRBV2 and TRBJ2-7, reads EPEVTQTPSHQVTQMGQEVILRCVPISNHLYFYWYRQILGQKVEFLVSFYNNEISEKSEIFDDQFSVERPDGSNFTLKIRSTKLEDSAMYFCATGQGKSEQYFGPGTRLTVT.

The J gene is TRBJ2-1, the V gene TRBV4-1; 10 positions match TRBD2. CDR1 is MGHRA, CDR2 YSYEKL, per germline. The CDR3 runs 16 residues. Unmatched junction bases numbered 8, after V lost 5 bases and J lost 4 bases. The CDR3 bases are TGCGCCAGCAGCAACTGGGATAGCGGGGGGTACAATGAGCAGTTCTTC. Protein product: CASSNWDSGGYNEQFF.

The J gene is TRBJ1-1, the V gene TRBV6-5; D remains ambiguous. Germline CDR1 and CDR2: MNHEY and SVGAGI. V was pared by 6 bases and J by 1 base, with 9 bases between. The CDR3 covers 13 residues. In DNA, the CDR3 is TGTGCCAGCAGCCCCCGCAGGAACACTGAAGCTTTCTTT. It yields the protein CASSPRRNTEAFF.

The rearrangement joins TRBV13 to TRBJ2-5; D possibly corresponds to TRBD1 (5 bases). The J call could be wrong; TRBJ2-7 is a better fit for the DNA end. The CDR3 sequence is 14 residues long. Germline CDR1 reads PRHDT; CDR2 reads FYEKMQ (reference sequence). The CDR3 reads CASSLQGRGYEQYF. CDR3 DNA sequence: TGTGCCAGCAGCTTACAGGGTCGCGGCTACGAGCAGTACTTC.

The chain couples TRBV13 to TRBJ2-7, with 12 bases matching TRBD1. The CDR3 contains 15 residues. Per the germline V gene, CDR1 is PRHDT and CDR2 is FYEKMQ (reference sequence). With 5 bases clipped from V and 3 bases from J, the junction kept 5 bases outside the gene matches. CDR3: CASSPRDRGLYEQYF. The CDR3 DNA sequence: TGTGCCAGCAGCCCGCGGGACAGGGGGCTCTACGAGCAGTACTTC.

This chain links TRBV2 with TRBJ2-7; TRBD2 is a possible D gene (5 bases). The CDR3 contains 13 residues. Trimming cost V 5 bases and J 2 bases, with 10 bases left between them. Germline V gene lookup returns CDR1 SNHLY and CDR2 FYNNEI. Here the CDR3 reads CASSLRGTYEQYF. CDR3 bases: TGTGCCAGCAGTTTACGGGGTACCTACGAGCAGTACTTC.

The rearrangement joins TRBV19 to TRBJ1-1, with D tentatively TRBD1 (5 bases). V was pared by 5 bases and J by 5 bases, with 21 bases between. The CDR3 sequence is 16 residues long. Germline V gene sequence: CDR1 LNHDA, CDR2 SQIVND (reference sequence). The CDR3 sequence: CASSPQRHLKGTEAFF. CDR3 coding DNA: TGTGCCAGTAGTCCCCAGAGACATCTAAAGGGGACTGAAGCTTTCTTT.

The chain joins TRBV10-3 to TRBJ2-3; D might be TRBD1 (5 bases). CDR3 length: 14 residues. The germline V and J ends were trimmed by 4 bases and 6 bases, with 14 bases remaining between them. In germline, CDR1 is ENHRY, CDR2 SYGVKD. The CDR3, as DNA: TGTGCCATCAGTGCAGTCGACAGACTGGATACGCAGTATTTT. It is translated as CAISAVDRLDTQYF.

There are a few counts of this clone. V is TRBV7-8 and J is TRBJ2-3; D remains ambiguous. Germline CDR1 and CDR2: SGHVS and FQNEAQ. CDR3 size: 14 residues. Trimming pared 8 bases from V and 6 bases from J, leaving 18 bases between. The CDR3 coding sequence is TGTGCCAGCGCTGCTCTCGGGTCAGCGGATACGCAGTATTTT. Amino acid sequence: CASAALGSADTQYF.

The sample holds one count of this clone. The V call is TRBV19, the J call TRBJ2-1, with D perhaps matching TRBD2 (6 bases). CDR1 is LNHDA, CDR2 SQIVND, per germline (reference sequence). V was shortened by 8 bases and J by 15 bases, with 20 bases between the two germline ends. The CDR3 contains 12 residues. CDR3 loop: CASGYGGAVGFF. The CDR3 bases are TGTGCCAGTGGCTACGGCGGGGCGGTGGGGTTCTTC. Full variable domain (rest looked up from reference TRBV19 and TRBJ2-1): DGGITQSPKYLFRKEGQNVTLSCEQNLNHDAMYWYRQDPGQGLRLIYYSQIVNDFQKGDIAEGYSVSREKKESFPLTVTSAQKNPTAFYLCASGYGGAVGFFGPGTRLTVL.

The gene calls are TRBV6-4 and TRBJ2-1; a possible D gene is TRBD2 (6 bases). The V gene lost 6 bases and the J gene lost 0 bases, with 12 bases spanning the gap. CDR1 and CDR2 (germline): MRHNA, SNTAGT. This CDR3 is built from 15 residues. CDR3 sequence: CASSLRESSYNEQFF. The CDR3 DNA sequence: TGTGCCAGCAGCCTCCGGGAGAGCTCCTACAATGAGCAGTTCTTC.

The V gene is TRBV28, the J gene TRBJ1-1, with TRBD1 identical over 7 bases. There are 14 residues in the CDR3. Per germline, CDR1 MDHEN and CDR2 SYDVKM. The trim removed 7 bases at V and 1 base at J, leaving 6 bases unmatched. CDR3 amino acids: CASTKTGKNTEAFF. The DNA for the CDR3 is TGTGCCAGCACCAAGACAGGGAAGAACACTGAAGCTTTCTTT.

The chain combines TRBV5-4 with TRBJ2-1, with D tentatively TRBD2 (7 bases). This CDR3 has 15 residues. V was shortened by 2 bases and J by 3 bases, with 12 bases between the two germline ends. Per germline, CDR1 SGHNT and CDR2 YYREEE (reference sequence). The CDR3 nucleotides are TGTGCCAGCAGCTTTGGGGGGGCAATCTACAATGAGCAGTTCTTC. The encoded protein is CASSFGGAIYNEQFF.

The chain is built from TRBV28 and TRBJ2-3; D gene unclear. Germline CDR1 is MDHEN and CDR2 is SYDVKM. CDR3 length: 12 amino acids. With 2 bases removed from V and 6 bases from J, the gap between germline ends came to 6 bases. CDR3 sequence reads: CASSLELDTQYF. DNA for the CDR3: TGTGCCAGCAGTTTAGAACTGGATACGCAGTATTTT.

V is TRBV25-1 and J is TRBJ2-7; D might be TRBD1 (5 bases). V lost 10 bases to trimming and J lost 5 bases, with 18 bases between them. The CDR3 is 13 amino acids. Germline V lookup: CDR1 MGHDK, CDR2 SYGVNS. CDR3 amino acids: CATQSGNRDEQYF. CDR3 bases: TGTGCCACCCAATCAGGGAATCGCGACGAGCAGTACTTC.

The chain employs TRBV7-2 and TRBJ2-7; D unclear. Germline CDR1 is SGHTA and CDR2 is FQGNSA. Trimming shortened V by 4 bases and J by 2 bases, and 9 bases separated the two germline ends. CDR3 size: 13 residues. CDR3 sequence: CASSYQITYEQYF. The CDR3 DNA is TGTGCCAGCAGCTACCAGATTACCTACGAGCAGTACTTC. The complete variable domain, with remaining parts taken from reference TRBV7-2 and TRBJ2-7, reads GAGVSQSPSNKVTEKGKDVELRCDPISGHTALYWYRQSLGQGLEFLIYFQGNSAPDKSGLPSDRFSAERTGGSVSTLTIQRTQQEDSAVYLCASSYQITYEQYFGPGTRLTVT.

The genes are TRBV28 and TRBJ2-3; possible D gene TRBD2, 7 bases. Germline V gene data show CDR1 as MDHEN and CDR2 as SYDVKM. V shed 6 bases and J shed 6 bases, with 19 bases lying between them. The CDR3 contains 15 residues. The CDR3, as DNA: TGTGCCAGCAGCCTGACTCGGGGGGCAAGGGATACGCAGTATTTT. Amino acids: CASSLTRGARDTQYF.

The chain carries TRBV5-6 and TRBJ2-7, with D possibly being TRBD1 (5 bases). Germline CDR1 is SGHDT and CDR2 is YYEEEE. There are 15 residues in the CDR3. V gave up 0 bases and J gave up 2 bases, with 12 bases separating them. The CDR3, as DNA: TGTGCCAGCAGCTTGGCAGGGAAAGGTACCTACGAGCAGTACTTC. Translated: CASSLAGKGTYEQYF.